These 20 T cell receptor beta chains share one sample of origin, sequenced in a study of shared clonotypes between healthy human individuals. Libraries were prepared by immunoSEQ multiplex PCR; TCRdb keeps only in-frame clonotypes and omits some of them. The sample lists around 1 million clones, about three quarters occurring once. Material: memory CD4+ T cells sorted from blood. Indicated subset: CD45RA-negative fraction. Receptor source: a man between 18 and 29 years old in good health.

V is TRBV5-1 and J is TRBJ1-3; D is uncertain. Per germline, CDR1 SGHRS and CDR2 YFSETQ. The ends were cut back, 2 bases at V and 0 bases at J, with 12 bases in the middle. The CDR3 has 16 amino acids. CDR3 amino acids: CASSLPTGDSGNTIYF. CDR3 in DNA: TGCGCCAGCAGCTTACCGACGGGAGACTCTGGAAACACCATATATTTT.

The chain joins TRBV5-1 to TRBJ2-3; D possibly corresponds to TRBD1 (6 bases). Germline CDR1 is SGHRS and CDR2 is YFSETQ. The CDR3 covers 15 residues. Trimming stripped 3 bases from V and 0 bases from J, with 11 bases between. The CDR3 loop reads CASSYQGKSTDTQYF. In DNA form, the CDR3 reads TGCGCCAGCAGCTATCAGGGGAAAAGCACAGATACGCAGTATTTT.

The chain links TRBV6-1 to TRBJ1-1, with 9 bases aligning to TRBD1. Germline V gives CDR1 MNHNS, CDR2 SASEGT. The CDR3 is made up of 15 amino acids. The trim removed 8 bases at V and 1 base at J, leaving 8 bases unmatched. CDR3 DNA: TGTGCCAGCGGGACAGGGTGGGGGGAGAACACTGAAGCTTTCTTT. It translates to CASGTGWGENTEAFF.

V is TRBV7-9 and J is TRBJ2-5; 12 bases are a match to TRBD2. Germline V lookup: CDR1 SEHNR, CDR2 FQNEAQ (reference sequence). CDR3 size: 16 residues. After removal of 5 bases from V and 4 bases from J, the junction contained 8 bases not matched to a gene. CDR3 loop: CASSAALAGGRETQYF. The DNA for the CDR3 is TGTGCCAGCAGCGCCGCACTAGCGGGAGGTCGAGAGACCCAGTACTTC.

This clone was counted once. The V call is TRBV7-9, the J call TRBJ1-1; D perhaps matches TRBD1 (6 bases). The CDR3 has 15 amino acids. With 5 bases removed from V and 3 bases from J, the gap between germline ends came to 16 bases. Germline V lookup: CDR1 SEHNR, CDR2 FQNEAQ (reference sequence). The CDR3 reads CASSLGQGQDTEAFF. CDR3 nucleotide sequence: TGTGCCAGCAGCCTAGGGCAGGGGCAAGACACTGAAGCTTTCTTT.

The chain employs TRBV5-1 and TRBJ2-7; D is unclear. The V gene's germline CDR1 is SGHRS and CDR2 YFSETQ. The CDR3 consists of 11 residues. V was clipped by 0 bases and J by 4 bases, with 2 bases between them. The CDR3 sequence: CASSLEYEQYF. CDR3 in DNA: TGCGCCAGCAGCTTGGAGTACGAGCAGTACTTC.

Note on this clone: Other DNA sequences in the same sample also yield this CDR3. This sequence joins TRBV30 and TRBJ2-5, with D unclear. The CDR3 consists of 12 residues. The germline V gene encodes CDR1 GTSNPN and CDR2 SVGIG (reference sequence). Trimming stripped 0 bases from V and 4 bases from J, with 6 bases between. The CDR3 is CAWSVLGETQYF. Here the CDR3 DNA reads TGTGCCTGGAGTGTACTCGGAGAGACCCAGTACTTC.

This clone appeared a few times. For the CDR3, the DNA is TGTGCCATCAGTGGGGGCGAGGTGGGGGCAACTAATGAAAAACTGTTTTTT. Its protein is CAISGGEVGATNEKLFF. This sequence joins TRBV10-3 and TRBJ1-4; D perhaps matches TRBD1 (5 bases). With 4 bases removed from V and 0 bases from J, the gap between germline ends came to 15 bases. Germline loops: CDR1 ENHRY, CDR2 SYGVKD. The length of the CDR3 is 17 residues.

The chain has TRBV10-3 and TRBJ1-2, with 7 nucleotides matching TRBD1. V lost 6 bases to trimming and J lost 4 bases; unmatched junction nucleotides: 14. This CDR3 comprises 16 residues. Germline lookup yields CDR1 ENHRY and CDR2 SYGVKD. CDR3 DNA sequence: TGTGCCATCAGGCGTGCAGGGCAGGGGGGTACCTATGGCTACACCTTC. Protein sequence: CAIRRAGQGGTYGYTF.

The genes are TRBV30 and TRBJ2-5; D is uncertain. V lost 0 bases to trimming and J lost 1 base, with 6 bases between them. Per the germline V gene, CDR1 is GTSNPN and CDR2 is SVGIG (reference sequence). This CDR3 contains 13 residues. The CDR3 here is CAWSVSLQETQYF. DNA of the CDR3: TGTGCCTGGAGTGTAAGCCTCCAAGAGACCCAGTACTTC.

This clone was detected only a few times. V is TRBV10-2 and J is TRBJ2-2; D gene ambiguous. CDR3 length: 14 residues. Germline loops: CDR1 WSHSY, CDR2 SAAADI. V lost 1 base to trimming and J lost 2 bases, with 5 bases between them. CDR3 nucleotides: TGCGCCAGCAGTGAGTGGGAAAACACCGGGGAGCTGTTTTTT. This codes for CASSEWENTGELFF.

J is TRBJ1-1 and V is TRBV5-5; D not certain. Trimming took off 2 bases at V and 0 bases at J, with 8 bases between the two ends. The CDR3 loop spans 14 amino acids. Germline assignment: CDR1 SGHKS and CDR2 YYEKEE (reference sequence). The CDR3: CASSFASVNTEAFF. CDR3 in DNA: TGTGCCAGCAGCTTCGCCTCGGTGAACACTGAAGCTTTCTTT.

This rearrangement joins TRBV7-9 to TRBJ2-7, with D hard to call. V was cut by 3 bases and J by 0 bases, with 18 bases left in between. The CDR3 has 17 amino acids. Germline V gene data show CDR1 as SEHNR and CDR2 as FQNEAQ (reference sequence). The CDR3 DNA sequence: TGTGCCAGCAGCTTTAGCACGGAGCGCCGGCGCTCCTACGAGCAGTACTTC. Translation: CASSFSTERRRSYEQYF.

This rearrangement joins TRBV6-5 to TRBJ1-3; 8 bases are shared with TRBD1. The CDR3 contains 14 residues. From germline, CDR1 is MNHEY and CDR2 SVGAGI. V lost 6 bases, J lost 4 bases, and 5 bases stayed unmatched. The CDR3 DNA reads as TGTGCCAGCAGACCAGGGGGCGTCGGAAACACCATATATTTT. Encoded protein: CASRPGGVGNTIYF.

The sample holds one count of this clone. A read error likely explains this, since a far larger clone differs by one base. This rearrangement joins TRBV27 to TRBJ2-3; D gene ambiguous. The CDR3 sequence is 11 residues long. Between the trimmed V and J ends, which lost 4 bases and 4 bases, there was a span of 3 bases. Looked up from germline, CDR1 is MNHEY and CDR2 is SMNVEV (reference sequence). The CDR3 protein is CASSWADTQYF. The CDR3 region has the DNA TGTGCCAGCAGTTGGGCAGATACGCAGTATTTT.

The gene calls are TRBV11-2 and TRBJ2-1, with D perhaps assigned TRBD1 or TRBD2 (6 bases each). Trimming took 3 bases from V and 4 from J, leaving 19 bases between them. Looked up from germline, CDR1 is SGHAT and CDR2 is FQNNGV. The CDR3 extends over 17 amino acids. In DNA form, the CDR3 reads TGTGCCAGCAGCTTCGGGGGCGGGGACCCCTTATACAATGAGCAGTTCTTC. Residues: CASSFGGGDPLYNEQFF.

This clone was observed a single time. In DNA form, the CDR3 reads TGTGCCACCCTCCGGGACAGGGATCCCTCTGGGGCCAACGTCCTGACTTTC. Translation: CATLRDRDPSGANVLTF. The gene calls are TRBV15 and TRBJ2-6; 9 bases line up with TRBD1. Germline lookup yields CDR1 LNHNV and CDR2 YYDKDF (reference sequence). The CDR3 totals 17 residues. The junction had 8 bases not matched to a gene; V was cut back by 8 bases and J by 0 bases.

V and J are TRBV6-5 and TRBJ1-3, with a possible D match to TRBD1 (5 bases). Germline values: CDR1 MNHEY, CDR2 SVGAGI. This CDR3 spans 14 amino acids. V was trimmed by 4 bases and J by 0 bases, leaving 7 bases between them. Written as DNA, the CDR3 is TGTGCCAGCAGTTCGGACACCTCTGGAAACACCATATATTTT. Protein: CASSSDTSGNTIYF.

The CDR3 reads CASSTTRRIQSGELFF. For the CDR3, the DNA is TGTGCCAGTAGTACGACGCGGCGTATCCAGAGCGGGGAGCTGTTTTTT. V is TRBV19 and J is TRBJ2-2, with D uncertain. CDR1 LNHDA and CDR2 SQIVND come from the germline V gene (reference sequence). This CDR3 region has 16 residues. The V and J ends lost 4 bases and 7 bases respectively, with 19 bases between them.

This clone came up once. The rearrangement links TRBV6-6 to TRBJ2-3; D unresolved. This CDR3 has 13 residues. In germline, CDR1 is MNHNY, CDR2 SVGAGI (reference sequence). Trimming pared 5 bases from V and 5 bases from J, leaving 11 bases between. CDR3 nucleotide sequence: TGTGCCAGCAGTCCTCGACTGGGAGATACGCAGTATTTT. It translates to CASSPRLGDTQYF.